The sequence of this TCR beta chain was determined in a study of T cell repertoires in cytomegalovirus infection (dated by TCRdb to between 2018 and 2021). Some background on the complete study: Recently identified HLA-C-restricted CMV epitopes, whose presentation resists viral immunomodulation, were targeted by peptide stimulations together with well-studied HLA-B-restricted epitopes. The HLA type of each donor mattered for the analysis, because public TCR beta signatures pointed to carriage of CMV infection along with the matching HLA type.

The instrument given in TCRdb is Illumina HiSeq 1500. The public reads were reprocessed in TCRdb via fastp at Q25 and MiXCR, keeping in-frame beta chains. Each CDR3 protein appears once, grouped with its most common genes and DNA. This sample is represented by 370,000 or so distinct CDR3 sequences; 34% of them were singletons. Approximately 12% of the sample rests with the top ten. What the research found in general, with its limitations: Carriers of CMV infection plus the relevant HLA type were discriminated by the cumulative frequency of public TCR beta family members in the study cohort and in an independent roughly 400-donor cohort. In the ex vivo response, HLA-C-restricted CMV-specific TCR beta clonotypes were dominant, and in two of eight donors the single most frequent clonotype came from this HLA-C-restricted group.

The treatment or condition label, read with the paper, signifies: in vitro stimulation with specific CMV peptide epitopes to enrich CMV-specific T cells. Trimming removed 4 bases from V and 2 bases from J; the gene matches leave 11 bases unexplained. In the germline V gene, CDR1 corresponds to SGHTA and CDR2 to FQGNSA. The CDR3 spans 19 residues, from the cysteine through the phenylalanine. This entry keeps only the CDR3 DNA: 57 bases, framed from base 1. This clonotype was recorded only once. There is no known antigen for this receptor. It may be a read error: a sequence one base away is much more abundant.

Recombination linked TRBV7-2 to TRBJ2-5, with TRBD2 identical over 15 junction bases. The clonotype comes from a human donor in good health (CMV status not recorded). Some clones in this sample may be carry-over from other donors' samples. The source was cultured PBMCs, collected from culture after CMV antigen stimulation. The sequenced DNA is TGTGCCAGCAGCTCTGCTTCATCGGGACTAGCGGGAGGACAAGAGACCCAGTACTTC. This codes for CASSSASSGLAGGQETQYF.